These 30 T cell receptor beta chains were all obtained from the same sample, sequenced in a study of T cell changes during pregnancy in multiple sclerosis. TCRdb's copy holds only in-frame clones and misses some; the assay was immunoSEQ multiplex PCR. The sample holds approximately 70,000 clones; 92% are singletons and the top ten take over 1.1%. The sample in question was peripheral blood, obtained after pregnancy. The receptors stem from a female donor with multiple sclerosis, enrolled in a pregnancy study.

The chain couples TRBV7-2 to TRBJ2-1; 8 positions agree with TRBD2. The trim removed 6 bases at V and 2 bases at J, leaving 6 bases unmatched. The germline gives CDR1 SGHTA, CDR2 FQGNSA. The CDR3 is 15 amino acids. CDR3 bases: TGTGCCAGCAGATCCCCGGGACTAGCCTACAATGAGCAGTTCTTC. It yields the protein CASRSPGLAYNEQFF.

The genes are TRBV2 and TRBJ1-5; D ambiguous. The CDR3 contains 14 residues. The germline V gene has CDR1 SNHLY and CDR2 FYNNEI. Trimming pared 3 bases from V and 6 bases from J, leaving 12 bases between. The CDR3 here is CASSDVGRGQPQHF. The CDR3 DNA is TGTGCCAGCAGTGATGTGGGTCGAGGTCAGCCCCAGCATTTT.

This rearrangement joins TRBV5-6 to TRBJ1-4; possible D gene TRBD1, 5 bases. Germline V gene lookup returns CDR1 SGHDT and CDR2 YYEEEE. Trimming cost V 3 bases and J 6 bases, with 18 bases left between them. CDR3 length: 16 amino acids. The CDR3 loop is CASSYQGRREDEKLFF. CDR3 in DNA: TGTGCCAGCAGCTACCAGGGTCGGAGAGAGGATGAAAAACTGTTTTTT.

DNA of the CDR3: TGTGCCAGCAGTGGGGTAGGGACAGCGGCCCTCTCTGGGGCCAACGTCCTGACTTTC. Translated: CASSGVGTAALSGANVLTF. V usage is TRBV2 and J usage is TRBJ2-6, with 7 bases lining up with TRBD1. This CDR3 contains 19 residues. Germline trimming cut 4 bases from V and 0 bases from J; bases unmatched to any gene: 12. Germline-derived CDR1 and CDR2 are SNHLY and FYNNEI.

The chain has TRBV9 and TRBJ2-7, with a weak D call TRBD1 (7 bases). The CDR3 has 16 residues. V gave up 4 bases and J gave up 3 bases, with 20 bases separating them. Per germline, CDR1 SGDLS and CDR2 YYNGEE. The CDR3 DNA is TGTGCCAGCAGCCCAGGGGGGTCTAGCGTTGACTACGAGCAGTACTTC. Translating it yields CASSPGGSSVDYEQYF.

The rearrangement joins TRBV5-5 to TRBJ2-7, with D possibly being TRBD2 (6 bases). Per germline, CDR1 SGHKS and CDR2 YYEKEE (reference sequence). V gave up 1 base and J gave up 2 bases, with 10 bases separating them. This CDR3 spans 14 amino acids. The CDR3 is CASSLMGGPYEQYF. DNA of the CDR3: TGTGCCAGCAGCTTGATGGGGGGTCCCTACGAGCAGTACTTC.

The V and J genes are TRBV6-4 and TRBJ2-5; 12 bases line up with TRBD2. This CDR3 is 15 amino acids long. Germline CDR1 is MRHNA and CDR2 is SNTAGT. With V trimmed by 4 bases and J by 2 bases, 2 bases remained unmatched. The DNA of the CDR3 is TGTGCCAGCAGTGCTAGCGGGAGGGTACAAGAGACCCAGTACTTC. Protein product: CASSASGRVQETQYF.

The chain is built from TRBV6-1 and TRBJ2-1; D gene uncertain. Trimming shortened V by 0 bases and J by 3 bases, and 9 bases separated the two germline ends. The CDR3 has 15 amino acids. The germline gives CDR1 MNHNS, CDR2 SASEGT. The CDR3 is CASSEAGDFYNEQFF. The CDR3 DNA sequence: TGTGCCAGCAGTGAAGCCGGAGATTTCTACAATGAGCAGTTCTTC.

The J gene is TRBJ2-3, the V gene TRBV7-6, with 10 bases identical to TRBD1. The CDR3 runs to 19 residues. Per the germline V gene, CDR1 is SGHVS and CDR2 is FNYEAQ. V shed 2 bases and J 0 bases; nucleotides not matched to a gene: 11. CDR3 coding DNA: TGTGCCAGCAGCTTACCTCGACAGGGGGCAAGCTCTAGCACAGATACGCAGTATTTT. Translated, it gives CASSLPRQGASSSTDTQYF.

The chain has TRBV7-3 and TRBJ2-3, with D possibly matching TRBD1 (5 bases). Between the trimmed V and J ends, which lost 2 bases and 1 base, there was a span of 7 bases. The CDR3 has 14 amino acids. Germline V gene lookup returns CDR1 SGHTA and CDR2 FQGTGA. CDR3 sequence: CASSLVQGTDTQYF. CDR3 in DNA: TGTGCCAGCAGCTTAGTACAGGGCACAGATACGCAGTATTTT.

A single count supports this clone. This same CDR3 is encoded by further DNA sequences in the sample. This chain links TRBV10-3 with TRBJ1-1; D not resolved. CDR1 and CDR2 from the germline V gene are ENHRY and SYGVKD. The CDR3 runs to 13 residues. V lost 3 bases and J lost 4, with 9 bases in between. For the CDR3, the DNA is TGTGCCATCAGTGATACAGTTAGCACTGAAGCTTTCTTT. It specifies CAISDTVSTEAFF.

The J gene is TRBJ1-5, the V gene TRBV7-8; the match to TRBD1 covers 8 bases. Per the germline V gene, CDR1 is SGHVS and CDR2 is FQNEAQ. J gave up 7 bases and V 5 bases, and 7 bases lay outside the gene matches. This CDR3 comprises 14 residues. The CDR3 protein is CASSLSQGAQPQHF. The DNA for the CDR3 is TGTGCCAGCAGCCTTAGTCAGGGGGCCCAGCCCCAGCATTTT.

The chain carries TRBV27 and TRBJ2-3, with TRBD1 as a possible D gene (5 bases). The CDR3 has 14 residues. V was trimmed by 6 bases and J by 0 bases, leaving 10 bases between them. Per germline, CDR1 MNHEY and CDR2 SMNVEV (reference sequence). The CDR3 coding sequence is TGTGCCAGCAGGGACATCGCTAGCACAGATACGCAGTATTTT. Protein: CASRDIASTDTQYF.

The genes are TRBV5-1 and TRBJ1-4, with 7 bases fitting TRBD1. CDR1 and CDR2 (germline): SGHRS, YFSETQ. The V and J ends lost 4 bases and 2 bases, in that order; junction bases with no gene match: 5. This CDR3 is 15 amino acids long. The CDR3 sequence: CASSQEGQTNEKLFF. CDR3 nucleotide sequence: TGCGCCAGCAGCCAAGAGGGACAGACTAATGAAAAACTGTTTTTT.

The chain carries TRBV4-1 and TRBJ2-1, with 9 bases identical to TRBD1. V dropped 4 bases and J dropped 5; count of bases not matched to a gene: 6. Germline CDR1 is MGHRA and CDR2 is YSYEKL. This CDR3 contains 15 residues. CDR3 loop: CASSREGQGNNEQFF. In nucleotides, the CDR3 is TGCGCCAGCAGCCGAGAGGGACAGGGAAACAATGAGCAGTTCTTC.

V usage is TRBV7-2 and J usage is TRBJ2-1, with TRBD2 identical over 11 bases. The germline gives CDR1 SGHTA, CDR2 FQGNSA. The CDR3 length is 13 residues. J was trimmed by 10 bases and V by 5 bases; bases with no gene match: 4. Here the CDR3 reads CASSPRTSGEQFF. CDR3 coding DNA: TGTGCCAGCAGCCCAAGGACTAGCGGGGAGCAGTTCTTC.

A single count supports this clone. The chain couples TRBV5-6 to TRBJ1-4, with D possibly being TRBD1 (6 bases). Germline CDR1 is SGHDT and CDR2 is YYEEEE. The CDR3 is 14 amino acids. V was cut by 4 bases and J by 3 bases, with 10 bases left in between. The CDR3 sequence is CASSPTGPNEKLFF. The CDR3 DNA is TGTGCCAGCAGCCCGACAGGCCCTAATGAAAAACTGTTTTTT.

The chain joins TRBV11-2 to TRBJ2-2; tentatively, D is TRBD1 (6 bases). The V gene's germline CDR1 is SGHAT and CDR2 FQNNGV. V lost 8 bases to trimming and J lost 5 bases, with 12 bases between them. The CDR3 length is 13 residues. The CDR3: CASSLTGTGELFF. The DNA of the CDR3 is TGTGCCAGCTCACTAACAGGGACCGGGGAGCTGTTTTTT.

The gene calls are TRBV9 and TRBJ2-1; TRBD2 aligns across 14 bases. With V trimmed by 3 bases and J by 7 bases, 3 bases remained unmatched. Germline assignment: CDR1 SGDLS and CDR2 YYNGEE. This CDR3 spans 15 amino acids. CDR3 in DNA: TGTGCCAGCAGCGCGGGACTAGCGGGAGTGAATGAGCAGTTCTTC. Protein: CASSAGLAGVNEQFF.

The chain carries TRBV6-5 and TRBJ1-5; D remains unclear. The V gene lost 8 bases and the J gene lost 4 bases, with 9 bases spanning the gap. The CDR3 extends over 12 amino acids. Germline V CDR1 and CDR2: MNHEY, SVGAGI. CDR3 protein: CASGPGNQPQHF. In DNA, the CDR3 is TGTGCCAGCGGTCCGGGGAATCAGCCCCAGCATTTT.

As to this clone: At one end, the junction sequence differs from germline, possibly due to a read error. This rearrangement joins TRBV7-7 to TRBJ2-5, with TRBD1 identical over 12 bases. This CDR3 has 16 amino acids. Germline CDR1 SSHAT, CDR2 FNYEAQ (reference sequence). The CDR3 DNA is TGTGCTAGCAGCATTCCGGGACAGGGGGCGCGAGAGACCCAGTACTTC. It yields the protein CASSIPGQGARETQYF. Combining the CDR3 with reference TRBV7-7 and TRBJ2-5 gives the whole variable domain GAGVSQSPRYKVTKRGQDVTLRCDPISSHATLYWYQQALGQGPEFLTYFNYEAQPDKSGLPSDRFSAERPEGSISTLTIQRTEQRDSAMYRCASSIPGQGARETQYFGPGTRLLVL.

The CDR3 DNA follows: TGTGCCAGCAGCGCCTTTTGGACTGAATACAATGAGCAGTTCTTC. Protein product: CASSAFWTEYNEQFF. This sequence joins TRBV25-1 and TRBJ2-1, with a tentative D call TRBD2 (5 bases). Germline-derived CDR1 and CDR2 are MGHDK and SYGVNS. This CDR3 contains 15 residues. V shed 6 bases and J shed 4 bases, with 16 bases lying between them.

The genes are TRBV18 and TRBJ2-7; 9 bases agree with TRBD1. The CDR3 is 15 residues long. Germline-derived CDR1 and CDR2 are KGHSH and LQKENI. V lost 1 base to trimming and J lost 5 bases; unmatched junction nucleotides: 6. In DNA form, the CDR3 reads TGTGCCAGCTCACCACGGGACAGGGTGTCGGACGAGCAGTACTTC. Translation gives CASSPRDRVSDEQYF.

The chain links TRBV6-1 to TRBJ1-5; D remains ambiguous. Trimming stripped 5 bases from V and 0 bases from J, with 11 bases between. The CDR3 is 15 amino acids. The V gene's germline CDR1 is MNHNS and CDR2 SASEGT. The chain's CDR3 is CASSPEGISNQPQHF. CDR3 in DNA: TGTGCCAGCAGTCCTGAGGGAATTAGCAATCAGCCCCAGCATTTT.

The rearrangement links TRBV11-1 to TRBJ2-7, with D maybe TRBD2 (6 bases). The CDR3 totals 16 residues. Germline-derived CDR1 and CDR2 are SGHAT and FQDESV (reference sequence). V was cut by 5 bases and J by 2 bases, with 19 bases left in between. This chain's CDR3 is CASSIGAAGNPYEQYF. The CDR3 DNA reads TGTGCCAGCAGCATAGGTGCCGCGGGGAATCCCTACGAGCAGTACTTC.

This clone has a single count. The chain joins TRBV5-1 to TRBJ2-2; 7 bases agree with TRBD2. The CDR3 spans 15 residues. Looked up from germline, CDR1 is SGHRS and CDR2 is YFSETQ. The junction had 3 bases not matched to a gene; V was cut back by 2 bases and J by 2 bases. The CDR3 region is CASSFAGLNTGELFF. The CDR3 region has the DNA TGCGCCAGCAGCTTCGCGGGACTAAACACCGGGGAGCTGTTTTTT.

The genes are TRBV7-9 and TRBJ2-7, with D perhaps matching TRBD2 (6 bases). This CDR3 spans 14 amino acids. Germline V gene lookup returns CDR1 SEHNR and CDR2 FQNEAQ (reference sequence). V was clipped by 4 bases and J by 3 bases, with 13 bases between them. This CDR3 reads CASSSGGLIYEQYF. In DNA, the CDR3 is TGTGCCAGCAGCTCCGGAGGGCTGATCTACGAGCAGTACTTC.

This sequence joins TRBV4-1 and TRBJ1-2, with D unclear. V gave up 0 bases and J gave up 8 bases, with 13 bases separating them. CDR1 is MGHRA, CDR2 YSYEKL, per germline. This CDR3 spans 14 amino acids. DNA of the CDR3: TGCGCCAGCAGCCAAGATGGCTCCTCGAGGGGCTACACCTTC. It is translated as CASSQDGSSRGYTF.

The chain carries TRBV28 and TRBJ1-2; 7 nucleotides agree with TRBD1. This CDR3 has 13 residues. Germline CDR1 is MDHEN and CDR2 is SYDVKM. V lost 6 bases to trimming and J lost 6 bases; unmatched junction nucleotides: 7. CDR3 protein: CASRTTGRDGYTF. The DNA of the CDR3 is TGTGCCAGCAGGACGACAGGGCGGGATGGCTACACCTTC.

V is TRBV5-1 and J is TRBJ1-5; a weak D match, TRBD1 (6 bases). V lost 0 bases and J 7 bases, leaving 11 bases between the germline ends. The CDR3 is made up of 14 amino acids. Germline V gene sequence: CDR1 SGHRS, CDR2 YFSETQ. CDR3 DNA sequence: TGCGCCAGCAGCTTGGAGGGGGATCGGCAGCCCCAGCATTTT. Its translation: CASSLEGDRQPQHF.